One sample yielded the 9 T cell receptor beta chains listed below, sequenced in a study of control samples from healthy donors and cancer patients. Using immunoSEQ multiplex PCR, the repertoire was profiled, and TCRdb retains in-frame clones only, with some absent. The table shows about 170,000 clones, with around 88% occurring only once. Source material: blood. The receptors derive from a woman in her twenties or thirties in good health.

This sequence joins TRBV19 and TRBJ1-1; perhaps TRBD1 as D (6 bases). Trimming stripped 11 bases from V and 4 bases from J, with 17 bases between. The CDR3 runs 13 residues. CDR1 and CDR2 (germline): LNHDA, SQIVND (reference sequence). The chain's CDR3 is CASNLGGLTEAFF. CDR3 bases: TGTGCCTCGAACCTCGGGGGGCTCACTGAAGCTTTCTTT.

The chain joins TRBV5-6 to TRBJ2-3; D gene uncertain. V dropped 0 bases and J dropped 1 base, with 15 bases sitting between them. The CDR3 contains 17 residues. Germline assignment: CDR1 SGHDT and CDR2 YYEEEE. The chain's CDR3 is CASSLGRINSRTDTQYF. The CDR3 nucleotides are TGTGCCAGCAGCTTGGGACGGATAAACTCACGCACAGATACGCAGTATTTT.

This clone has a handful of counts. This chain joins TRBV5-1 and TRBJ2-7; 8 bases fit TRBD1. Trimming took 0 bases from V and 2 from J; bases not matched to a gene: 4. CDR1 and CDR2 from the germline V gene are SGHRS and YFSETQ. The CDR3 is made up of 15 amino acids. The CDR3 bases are TGCGCCAGCAGCTTGGGGACAGGGATCACCTACGAGCAGTACTTC. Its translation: CASSLGTGITYEQYF.

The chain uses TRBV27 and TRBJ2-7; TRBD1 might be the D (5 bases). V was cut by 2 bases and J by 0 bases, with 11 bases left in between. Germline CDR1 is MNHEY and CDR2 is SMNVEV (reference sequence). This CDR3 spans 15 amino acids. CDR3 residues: CASSLTAGISYEQYF. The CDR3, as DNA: TGTGCCAGCAGTTTAACGGCAGGGATCTCCTACGAGCAGTACTTC.

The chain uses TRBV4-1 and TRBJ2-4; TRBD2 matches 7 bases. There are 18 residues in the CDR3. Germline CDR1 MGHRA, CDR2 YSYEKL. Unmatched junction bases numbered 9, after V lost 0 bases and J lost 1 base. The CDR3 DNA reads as TGCGCCAGCAGCCAAGATTTGTGGGGGAGGGAGGCCAAAAACATTCAGTACTTC. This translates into CASSQDLWGREAKNIQYF.

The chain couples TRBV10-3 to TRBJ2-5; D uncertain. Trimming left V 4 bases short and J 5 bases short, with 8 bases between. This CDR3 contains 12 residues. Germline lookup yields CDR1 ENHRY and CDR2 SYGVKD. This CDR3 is CAISAGRETQYF. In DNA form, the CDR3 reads TGTGCCATCAGTGCCGGGCGTGAGACCCAGTACTTC.

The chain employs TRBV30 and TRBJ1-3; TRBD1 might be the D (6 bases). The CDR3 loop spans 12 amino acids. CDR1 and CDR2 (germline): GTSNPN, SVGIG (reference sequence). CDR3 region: CAFRGSGNTIYF. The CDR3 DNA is TGTGCTTTCAGGGGATCTGGAAACACCATATATTTT.

The CDR3 DNA reads as TGTGCCAGCAGCCAAGGATTGGGCAGGGGGGCCGGGGCCAACGTCCTGACTTTC. It encodes CASSQGLGRGAGANVLTF. The V call is TRBV3-1 (or the pseudogene TRBV3-2), the J call TRBJ2-6, with D possibly being TRBD1 (7 bases). Trimming shortened V by 1 base and J by 4 bases, and 17 bases separated the two germline ends. CDR1 is LGHDT and CDR2 is YNNKEL in the germline V gene (reference sequence). The CDR3 length is 18 residues.

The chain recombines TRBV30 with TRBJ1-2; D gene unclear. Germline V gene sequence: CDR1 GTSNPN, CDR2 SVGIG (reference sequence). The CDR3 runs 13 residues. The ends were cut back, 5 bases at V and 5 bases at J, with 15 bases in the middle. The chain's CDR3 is CAWAHSTPYGYTF. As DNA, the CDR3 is TGTGCCTGGGCCCACAGTACCCCTTATGGCTACACCTTC.